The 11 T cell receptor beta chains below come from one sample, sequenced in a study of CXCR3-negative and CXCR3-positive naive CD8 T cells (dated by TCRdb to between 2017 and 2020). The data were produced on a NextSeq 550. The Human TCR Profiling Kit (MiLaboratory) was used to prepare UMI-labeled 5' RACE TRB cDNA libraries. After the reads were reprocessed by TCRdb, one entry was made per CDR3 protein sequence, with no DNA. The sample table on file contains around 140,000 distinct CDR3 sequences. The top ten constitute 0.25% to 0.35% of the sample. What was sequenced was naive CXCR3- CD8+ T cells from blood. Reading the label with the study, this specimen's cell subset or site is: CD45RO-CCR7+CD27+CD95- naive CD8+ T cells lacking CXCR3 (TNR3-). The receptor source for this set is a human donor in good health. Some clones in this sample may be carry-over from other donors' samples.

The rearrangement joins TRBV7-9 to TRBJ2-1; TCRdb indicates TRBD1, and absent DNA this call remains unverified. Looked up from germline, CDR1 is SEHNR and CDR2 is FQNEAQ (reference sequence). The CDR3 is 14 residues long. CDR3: CASSLGGGPHEQFF. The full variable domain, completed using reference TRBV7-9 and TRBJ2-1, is DTGVSQNPRHKITKRGQNVTFRCDPISEHNRLYWYRQTLGQGPEFLTYFQNEAQLEKSRLLSDRFSAERPKGSFSTLEIQRTEQGDSAMYLCASSLGGGPHEQFFGPGTRLTVL.

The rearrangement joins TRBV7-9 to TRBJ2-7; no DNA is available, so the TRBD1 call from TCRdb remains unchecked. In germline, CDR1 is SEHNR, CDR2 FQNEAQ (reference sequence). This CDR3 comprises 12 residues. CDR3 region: CASSSTGDEQYF.

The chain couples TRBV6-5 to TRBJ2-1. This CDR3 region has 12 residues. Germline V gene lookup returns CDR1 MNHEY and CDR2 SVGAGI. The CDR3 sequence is CASSYQDNEQFF.

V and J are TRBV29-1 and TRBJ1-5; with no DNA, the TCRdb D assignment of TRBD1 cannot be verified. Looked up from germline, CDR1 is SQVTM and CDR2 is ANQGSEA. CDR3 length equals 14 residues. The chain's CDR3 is CSVPDRGALWPQHF.

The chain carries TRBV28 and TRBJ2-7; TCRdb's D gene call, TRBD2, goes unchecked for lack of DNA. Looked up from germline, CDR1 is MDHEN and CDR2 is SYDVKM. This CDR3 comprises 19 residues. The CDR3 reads CASSSIPGTSGRALYEQYF.

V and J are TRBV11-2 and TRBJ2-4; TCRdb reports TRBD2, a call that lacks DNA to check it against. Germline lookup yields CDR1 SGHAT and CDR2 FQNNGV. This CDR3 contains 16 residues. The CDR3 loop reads CASSITSGSAKNIQYF.

Here the CDR3 reads CASSPRRTSGDTQYF. V and J are TRBV5-1 and TRBJ2-3; TCRdb's assignment of TRBD1 cannot be checked, as there is no DNA. Germline CDR1 reads SGHRS; CDR2 reads YFSETQ. This CDR3 region has 15 residues.

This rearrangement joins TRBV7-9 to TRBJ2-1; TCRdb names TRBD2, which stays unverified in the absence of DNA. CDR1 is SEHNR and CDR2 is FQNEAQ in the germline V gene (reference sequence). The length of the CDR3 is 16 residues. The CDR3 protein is CASSLEGSGRANEQFF.

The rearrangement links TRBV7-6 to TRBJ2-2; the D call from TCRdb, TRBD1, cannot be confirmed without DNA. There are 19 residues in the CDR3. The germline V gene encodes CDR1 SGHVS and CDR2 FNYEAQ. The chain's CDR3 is CASSSRRDRETPNTGELFF.

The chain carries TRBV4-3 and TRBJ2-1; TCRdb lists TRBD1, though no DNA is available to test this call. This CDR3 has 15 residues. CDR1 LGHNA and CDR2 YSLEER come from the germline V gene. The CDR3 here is CASRPGRSSYNEQFF.

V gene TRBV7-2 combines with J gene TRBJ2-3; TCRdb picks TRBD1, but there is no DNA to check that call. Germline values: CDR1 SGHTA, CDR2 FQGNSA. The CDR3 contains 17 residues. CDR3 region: CASSLVGRGTSTDTQYF.